This TCR beta chain was captured by sequencing in a study of T-cell memory formation after mild COVID-19. Study as a whole: In these data, TCR clusters were largely donor specific. Study-level points and caveats: Several responding clones turned up in pre-infection memory, indicating that cross-reactive memory may have taken part. Clones shrinking between day 15 and 85 showed a balanced CD4/CD8 split, and those that grew later tilted toward CD4+.

This clonotype showed up many times. Its antigen remains unidentified. The CDR3 length is 17 residues. Trimming at V came to 4 bases and at J to 7 bases, leaving 14 bases not matched to a gene. Per the germline V gene, CDR1 is MNHEY and CDR2 is SMNVEV (reference sequence). A 5'RACE reaction primed in the constant segment made cDNA libraries of TCR alpha and TCR beta, and these carried sample barcodes and UMIs. TCRdb called the 5' RACE reads again in MiXCR, with one record for every CDR3 protein. The sample lists roughly 120,000 distinct CDR3 sequences, 15% to 20% seen once, with about 15% in the top ten.

The sequenced sample consisted of PBMCs or a T cell subset sorted from them (not recorded which). The origin of this receptor is an adult woman who had mild COVID-19 (a few samples of this study predate the infection). Cell type and time point are not known. The genes are TRBV27 and TRBJ2-2; 8 nucleotides align to TRBD2. This chain's CDR3 is CASSYTSGTSFLGELFF. CDR3 DNA: TGTGCCAGCAGTTATACGAGCGGGACTAGTTTTCTCGGGGAGCTGTTTTTT.